This entry lists 7 T cell receptor beta chains sequenced from one sample in a study of breast tumors, draining lymph nodes, adjacent tissues. Samples came from axillary lymph nodes draining the breast cancer. TCRdb re-derived calls from the multiplex PCR reads in MiXCR, one entry per CDR3 protein. The table records 190,000 or so distinct CDR3 sequences, roughly 31% of them present only once. Source material: axillary lymph node tissue. The receptors were gathered from a female donor with breast cancer. Some clones in this sample may be carry-over from other donors' samples.

This clonotype was seen ten or more times. The chain combines TRBV25-1 with TRBJ2-1; 13 nucleotides line up with TRBD2. The CDR3 runs 20 residues. V was pared by 8 bases and J by 8 bases, with 24 bases of the junction left unmatched. Germline V gene data show CDR1 as MGHDK and CDR2 as SYGVNS. This CDR3 is CASRLPGLAGNRQPAYEQFF. The CDR3 nucleotides are TGTGCCAGCCGGCTGCCGGGACTAGCGGGGAACCGACAGCCGGCGTATGAGCAGTTCTTC.

This clonotype was counted many times. The chain joins TRBV7-2 to TRBJ2-7; maybe TRBD1 (6 bases). This CDR3 has 14 amino acids. The ends were cut back, 5 bases at V and 7 bases at J, with 18 bases in the middle. Looked up from germline, CDR1 is SGHTA and CDR2 is FQGNSA. The CDR3 nucleotides read TGTGCCAGCAGCGTAGGACAGAATTTAATGGAGCAGTACTTC. This gives the protein CASSVGQNLMEQYF.

There are a few counts of this clonotype. The chain is built from TRBV10-3 and TRBJ1-1; possible D gene TRBD1, 6 bases. The CDR3 runs to 15 residues. The V gene's germline CDR1 is ENHRY and CDR2 SYGVKD. Trimming took off 4 bases at V and 4 bases at J, with 16 bases between the two ends. The DNA for the CDR3 is TGTGCCATCAGTGGGGGGGTAGGGGGTAGCACTGAAGCTTTCTTT. Translation gives CAISGGVGGSTEAFF.

The rearrangement joins TRBV11-2 to TRBJ1-6, with D possibly being TRBD1 (5 bases). This CDR3 has 15 residues. Germline V CDR1 and CDR2: SGHAT, FQNNGV. V was cut by 1 base and J by 8 bases, with 12 bases left in between. CDR3 in DNA: TGTGCCAGCAGCTTAGGGCCGGGACCCTATTCACCCCTCCACTTT. It translates to CASSLGPGPYSPLHF.

This clonotype was seen at least ten times. The chain is built from TRBV6-5 and TRBJ1-2, with D possibly matching TRBD1 (6 bases). The germline CDR1 and CDR2 sequences are MNHEY and SVGAGI. The CDR3 extends over 13 amino acids. With 2 bases removed from V and 8 bases from J, the gap between germline ends came to 12 bases. CDR3 in DNA: TGTGCCAGCAGTTACCACAGGGTCCTCGGCTACACCTTC. Amino acid sequence: CASSYHRVLGYTF.

Ten or more counts support this clonotype. The genes are TRBV5-1 and TRBJ1-2; no definite D call. The CDR3 runs to 13 residues. Per the germline V gene, CDR1 is SGHRS and CDR2 is YFSETQ. The V end lost 0 bases, the J end lost 2 bases, and 5 bases lay between the germline ends. CDR3 DNA sequence: TGCGCCAGCAGCTTGGGGCCCAACTATGGCTACACCTTC. Amino acid sequence: CASSLGPNYGYTF.

This sequence joins TRBV19 and TRBJ1-2, with TRBD1 matching over 11 bases. CDR1 is LNHDA and CDR2 is SQIVND in the germline V gene (reference sequence). The length of the CDR3 is 16 residues. Trimming removed 2 bases from V and 6 bases from J; junction bases left unmatched: 8. The CDR3 region has the DNA TGTGCCAGTAGTATATCTGGAGGGACAGGGGGTCATGGCTACACCTTC. Its translation is CASSISGGTGGHGYTF.